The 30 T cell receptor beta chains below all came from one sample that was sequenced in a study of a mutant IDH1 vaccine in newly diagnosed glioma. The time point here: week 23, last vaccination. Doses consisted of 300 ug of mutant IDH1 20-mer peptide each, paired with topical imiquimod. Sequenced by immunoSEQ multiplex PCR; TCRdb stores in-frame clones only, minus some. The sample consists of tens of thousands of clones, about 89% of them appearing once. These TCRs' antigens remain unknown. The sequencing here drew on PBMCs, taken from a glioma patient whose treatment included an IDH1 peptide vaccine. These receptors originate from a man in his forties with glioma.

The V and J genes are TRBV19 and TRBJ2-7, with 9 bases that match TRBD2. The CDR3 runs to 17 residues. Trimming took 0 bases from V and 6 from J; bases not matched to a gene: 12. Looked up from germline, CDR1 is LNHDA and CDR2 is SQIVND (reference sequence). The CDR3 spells CASSIDLASGTQSEQYF. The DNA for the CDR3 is TGTGCCAGTAGTATAGATCTGGCTAGCGGGACACAATCCGAGCAGTACTTC.

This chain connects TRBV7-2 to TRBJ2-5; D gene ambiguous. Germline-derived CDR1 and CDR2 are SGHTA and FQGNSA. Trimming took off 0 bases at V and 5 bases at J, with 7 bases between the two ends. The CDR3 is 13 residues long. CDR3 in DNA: TGTGCCAGCAGCTTAGCGGGTGTCGAGACCCAGTACTTC. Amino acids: CASSLAGVETQYF.

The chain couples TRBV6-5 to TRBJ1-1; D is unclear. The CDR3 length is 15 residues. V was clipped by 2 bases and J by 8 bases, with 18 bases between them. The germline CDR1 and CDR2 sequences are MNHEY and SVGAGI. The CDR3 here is CASSYTPVGVTEAFF. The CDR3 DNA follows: TGTGCCAGCAGTTACACACCAGTCGGGGTCACCGAAGCTTTCTTT.

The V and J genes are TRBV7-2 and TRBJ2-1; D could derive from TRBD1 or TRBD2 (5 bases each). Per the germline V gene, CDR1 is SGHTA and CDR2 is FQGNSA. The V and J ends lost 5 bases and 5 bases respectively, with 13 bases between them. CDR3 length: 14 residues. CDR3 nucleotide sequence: TGTGCCAGCAGCCCCAGGAGGACAAACAATGAGCAGTTCTTC. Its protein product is CASSPRRTNNEQFF.

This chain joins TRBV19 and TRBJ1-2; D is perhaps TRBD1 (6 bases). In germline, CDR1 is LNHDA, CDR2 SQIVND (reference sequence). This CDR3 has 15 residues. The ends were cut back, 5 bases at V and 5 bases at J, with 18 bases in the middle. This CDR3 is CASSARDTIVYGYTF. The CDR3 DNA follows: TGTGCCAGTAGTGCTCGGGACACCATCGTTTATGGCTACACCTTC.

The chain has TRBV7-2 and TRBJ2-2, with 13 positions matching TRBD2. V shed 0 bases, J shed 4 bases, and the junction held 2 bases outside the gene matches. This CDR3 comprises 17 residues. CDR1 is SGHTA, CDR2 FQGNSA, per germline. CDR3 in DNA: TGTGCCAGCAGCTTAGCACTAGCGGGGGGGGCCACCGGGGAGCTGTTTTTT. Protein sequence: CASSLALAGGATGELFF.

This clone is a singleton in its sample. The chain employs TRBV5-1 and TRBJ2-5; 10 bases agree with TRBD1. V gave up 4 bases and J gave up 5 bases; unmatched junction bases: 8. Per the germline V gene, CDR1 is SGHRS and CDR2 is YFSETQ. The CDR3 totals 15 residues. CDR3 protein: CASSIGTGAGETQYF. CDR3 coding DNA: TGCGCCAGCAGCATAGGGACAGGGGCGGGTGAGACCCAGTACTTC.

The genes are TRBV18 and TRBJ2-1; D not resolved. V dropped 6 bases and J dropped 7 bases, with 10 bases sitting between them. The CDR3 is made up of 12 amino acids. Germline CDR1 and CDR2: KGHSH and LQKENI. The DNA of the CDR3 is TGTGCCAGCTCTTCTTTCAGGAATGAGCAGTTCTTC. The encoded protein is CASSSFRNEQFF.

CDR3 in amino acids: CASSWGQVYGIGELFF. In DNA, the CDR3 is TGTGCCAGCAGCTGGGGACAGGTGTACGGGATCGGGGAGCTGTTTTTT. The chain has TRBV5-8 and TRBJ2-2; 8 positions agree with TRBD1. With V trimmed by 3 bases and J by 7 bases, 11 bases remained unmatched. CDR3 length: 16 amino acids. Germline assignment: CDR1 SGHTS and CDR2 YDEGEE.

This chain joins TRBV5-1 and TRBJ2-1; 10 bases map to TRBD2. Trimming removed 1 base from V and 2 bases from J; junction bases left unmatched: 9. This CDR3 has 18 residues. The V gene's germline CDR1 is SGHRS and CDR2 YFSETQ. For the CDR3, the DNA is TGCGCCAGCAGCTTGAGGCTAGCGGGAGTCGGGGCCTACAATGAGCAGTTCTTC. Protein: CASSLRLAGVGAYNEQFF.

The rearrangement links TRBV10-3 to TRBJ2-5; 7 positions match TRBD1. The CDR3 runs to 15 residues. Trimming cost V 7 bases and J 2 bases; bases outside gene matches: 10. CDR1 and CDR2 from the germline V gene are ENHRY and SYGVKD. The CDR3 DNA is TGTGCCATCAAAAAGACAGGGTCAGGGCAAGAGACCCAGTACTTC. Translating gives CAIKKTGSGQETQYF.

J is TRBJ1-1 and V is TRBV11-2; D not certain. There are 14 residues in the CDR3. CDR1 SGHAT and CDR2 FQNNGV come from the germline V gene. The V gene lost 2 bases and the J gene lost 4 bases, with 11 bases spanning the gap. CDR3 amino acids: CASSLSGEVTEAFF. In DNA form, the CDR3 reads TGTGCCAGCAGCTTATCTGGGGAAGTCACTGAAGCTTTCTTT.

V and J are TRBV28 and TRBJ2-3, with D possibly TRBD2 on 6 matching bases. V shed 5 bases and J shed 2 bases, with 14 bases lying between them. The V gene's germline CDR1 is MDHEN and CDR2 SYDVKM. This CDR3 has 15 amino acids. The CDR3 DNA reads TGTGCCAGCAGTATTTGGACGGGAGTCACAGATACGCAGTATTTT. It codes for CASSIWTGVTDTQYF.

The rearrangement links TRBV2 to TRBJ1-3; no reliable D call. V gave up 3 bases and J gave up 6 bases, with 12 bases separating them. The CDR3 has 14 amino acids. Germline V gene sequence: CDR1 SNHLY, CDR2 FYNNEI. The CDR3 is CASSDRGEANTIYF. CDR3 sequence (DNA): TGTGCCAGCAGTGACCGTGGGGAGGCAAACACCATATATTTT.

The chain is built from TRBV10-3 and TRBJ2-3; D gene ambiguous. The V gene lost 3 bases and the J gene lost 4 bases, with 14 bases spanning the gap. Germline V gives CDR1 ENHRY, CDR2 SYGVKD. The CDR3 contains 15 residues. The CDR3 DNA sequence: TGTGCCATCAGTGAATCTAGTTGGGGATCAGATACGCAGTATTTT. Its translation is CAISESSWGSDTQYF.

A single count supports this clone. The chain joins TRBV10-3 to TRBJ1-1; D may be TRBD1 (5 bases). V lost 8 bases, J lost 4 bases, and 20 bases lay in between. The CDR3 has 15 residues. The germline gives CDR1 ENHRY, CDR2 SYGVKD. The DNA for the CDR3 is TGTGCCATCGGGGACCCTGGGCCCGGAGTCACTGAAGCTTTCTTT. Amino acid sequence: CAIGDPGPGVTEAFF.

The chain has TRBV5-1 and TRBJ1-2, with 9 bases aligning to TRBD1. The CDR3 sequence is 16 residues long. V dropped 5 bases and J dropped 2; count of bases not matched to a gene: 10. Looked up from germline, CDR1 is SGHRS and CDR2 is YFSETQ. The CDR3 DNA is TGCGCCAGCAGTCGGACAGGGGTTGAGGTAAACTATGGCTACACCTTC. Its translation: CASSRTGVEVNYGYTF.

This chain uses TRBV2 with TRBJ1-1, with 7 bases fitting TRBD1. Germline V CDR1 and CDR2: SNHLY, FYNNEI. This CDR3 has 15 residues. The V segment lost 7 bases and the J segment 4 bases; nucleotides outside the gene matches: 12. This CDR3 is CASNRQGLGVTEAFF. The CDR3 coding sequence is TGTGCCAGCAATCGACAGGGCCTCGGGGTCACTGAAGCTTTCTTT.

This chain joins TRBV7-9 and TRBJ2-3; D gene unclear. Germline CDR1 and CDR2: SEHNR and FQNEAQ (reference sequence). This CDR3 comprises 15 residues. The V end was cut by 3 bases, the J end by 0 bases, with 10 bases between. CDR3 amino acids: CASSFQTTSTDTQYF. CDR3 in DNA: TGTGCCAGCAGCTTCCAGACCACTAGCACAGATACGCAGTATTTT. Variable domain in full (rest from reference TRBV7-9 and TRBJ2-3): DTGVSQNPRHKITKRGQNVTFRCDPISEHNRLYWYRQTLGQGPEFLTYFQNEAQLEKSRLLSDRFSAERPKGSFSTLEIQRTEQGDSAMYLCASSFQTTSTDTQYFGPGTRLTVL.

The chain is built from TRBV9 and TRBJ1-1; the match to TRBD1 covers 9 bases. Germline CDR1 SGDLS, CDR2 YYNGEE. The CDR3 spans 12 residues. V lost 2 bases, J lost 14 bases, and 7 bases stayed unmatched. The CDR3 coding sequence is TGTGCCAGCAGCGTCGTGGGACAGGGAATGTTCTTT. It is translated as CASSVVGQGMFF.

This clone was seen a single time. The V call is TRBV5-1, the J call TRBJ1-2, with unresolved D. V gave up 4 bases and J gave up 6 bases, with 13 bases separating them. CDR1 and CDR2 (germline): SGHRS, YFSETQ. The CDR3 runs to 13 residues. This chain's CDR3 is CASSPLEPHGYTF. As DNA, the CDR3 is TGCGCCAGCAGCCCTCTGGAGCCTCATGGCTACACCTTC.

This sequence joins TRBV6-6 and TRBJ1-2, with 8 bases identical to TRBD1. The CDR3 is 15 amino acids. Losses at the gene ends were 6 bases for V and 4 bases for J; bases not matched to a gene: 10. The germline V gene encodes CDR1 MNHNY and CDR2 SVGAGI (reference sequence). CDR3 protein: CASSRPGQAIYGYTF. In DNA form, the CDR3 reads TGTGCCAGCAGCCGACCGGGACAGGCAATCTATGGCTACACCTTC.

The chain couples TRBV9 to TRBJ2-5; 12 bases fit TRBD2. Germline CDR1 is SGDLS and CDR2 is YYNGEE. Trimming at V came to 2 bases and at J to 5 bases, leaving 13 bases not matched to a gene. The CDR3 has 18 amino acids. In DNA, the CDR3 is TGTGCCAGCAGCGTTGGGCAGACTAGCGGGAGAAACTGGGAGACCCAGTACTTC. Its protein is CASSVGQTSGRNWETQYF. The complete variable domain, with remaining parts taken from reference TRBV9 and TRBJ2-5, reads DSGVTQTPKHLITATGQRVTLRCSPRSGDLSVYWYQQSLDQGLQFLIQYYNGEERAKGNILERFSAQQFPDLHSELNLSSLELGDSALYFCASSVGQTSGRNWETQYFGPGTRLLVL.

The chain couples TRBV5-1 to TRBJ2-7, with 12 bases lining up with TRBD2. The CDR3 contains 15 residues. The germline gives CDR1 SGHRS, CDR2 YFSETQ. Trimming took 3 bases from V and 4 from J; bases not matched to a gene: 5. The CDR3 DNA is TGCGCCAGCAGCTGGACTAGCGGGGAACCTTACGAGCAGTACTTC. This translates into CASSWTSGEPYEQYF.

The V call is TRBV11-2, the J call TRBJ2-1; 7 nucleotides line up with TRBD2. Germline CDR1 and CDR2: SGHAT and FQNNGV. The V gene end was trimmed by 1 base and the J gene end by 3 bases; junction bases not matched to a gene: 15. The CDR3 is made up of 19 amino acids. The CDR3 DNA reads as TGTGCCAGCAGCTTAGTGGCGGGAGCGGCCGTTCTTCTCTACAATGAGCAGTTCTTC. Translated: CASSLVAGAAVLLYNEQFF.

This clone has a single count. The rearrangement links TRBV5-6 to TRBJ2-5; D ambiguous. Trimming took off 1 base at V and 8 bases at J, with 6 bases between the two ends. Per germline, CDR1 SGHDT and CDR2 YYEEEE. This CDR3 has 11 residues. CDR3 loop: CASSLLATQYF. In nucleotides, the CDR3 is TGTGCCAGCAGCTTGTTGGCCACCCAGTACTTC.

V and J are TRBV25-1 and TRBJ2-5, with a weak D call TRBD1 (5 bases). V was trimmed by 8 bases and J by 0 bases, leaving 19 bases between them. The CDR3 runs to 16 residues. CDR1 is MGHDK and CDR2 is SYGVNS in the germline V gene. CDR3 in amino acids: CASPDRYEKYQETQYF. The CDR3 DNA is TGTGCCAGCCCCGACAGATACGAAAAGTACCAAGAGACCCAGTACTTC. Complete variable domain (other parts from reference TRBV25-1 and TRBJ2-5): EADIYQTPRYLVIGTGKKITLECSQTMGHDKMYWYQQDPGMELHLIHYSYGVNSTEKGDLSSESTVSRIRTEHFPLTLESARPSHTSQYLCASPDRYEKYQETQYFGPGTRLLVL.

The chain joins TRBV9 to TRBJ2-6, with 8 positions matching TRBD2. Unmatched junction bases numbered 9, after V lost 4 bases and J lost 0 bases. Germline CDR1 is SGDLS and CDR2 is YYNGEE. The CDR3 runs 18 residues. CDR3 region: CASSLLAVRGSGANVLTF. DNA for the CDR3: TGTGCCAGCAGCTTACTAGCGGTGCGTGGCTCTGGGGCCAACGTCCTGACTTTC.

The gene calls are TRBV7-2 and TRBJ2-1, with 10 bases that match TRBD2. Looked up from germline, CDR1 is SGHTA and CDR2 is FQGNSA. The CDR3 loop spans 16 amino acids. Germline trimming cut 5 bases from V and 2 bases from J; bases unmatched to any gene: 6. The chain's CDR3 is CASSPWTSGTYNEQFF. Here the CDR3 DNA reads TGTGCCAGCAGCCCCTGGACTAGCGGCACCTACAATGAGCAGTTCTTC.

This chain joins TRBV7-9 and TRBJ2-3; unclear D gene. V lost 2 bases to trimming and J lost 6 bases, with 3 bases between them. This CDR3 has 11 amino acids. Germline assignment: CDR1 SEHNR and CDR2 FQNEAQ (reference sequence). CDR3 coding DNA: TGTGCCAGCAGCTTATCGGATACGCAGTATTTT. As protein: CASSLSDTQYF.